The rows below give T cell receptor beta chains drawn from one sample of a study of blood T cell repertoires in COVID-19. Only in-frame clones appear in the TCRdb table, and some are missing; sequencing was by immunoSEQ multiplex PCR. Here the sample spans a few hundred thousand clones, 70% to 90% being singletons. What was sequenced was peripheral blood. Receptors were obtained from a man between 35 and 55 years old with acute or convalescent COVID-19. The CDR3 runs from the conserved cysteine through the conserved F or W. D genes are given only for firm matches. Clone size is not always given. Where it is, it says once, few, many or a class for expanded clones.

CDR3: CASSRLRGGTEAFF; DNA: TGCGCCAGCAGCCGACTCAGGGGAGGGACTGAAGCTTTCTTT; size: few; J: TRBJ1-1; D: NA; V: TRBV5-1
CDR3: CASNRDRSDTQYF; DNA: TGTGCCAGCAATAGAGACAGGTCAGATACGCAGTATTTT; size: NA; J: TRBJ2-3; D: NA; V: TRBV6-5
CDR3: CASSLRYTGIREQYF; DNA: TGTGCCAGCAGCCTCCGGTACACGGGGATACGGGAGCAGTACTTC; size: NA; J: TRBJ2-7; D: NA; V: TRBV7-2
CDR3: CASSLAQGFSYEQYF; DNA: TGTGCCAGCAGCTTGGCGCAGGGGTTTTCCTACGAGCAGTACTTC; size: NA; J: TRBJ2-7; D: NA; V: TRBV5-6
CDR3: CASSPTGEGGTEAFF; DNA: TGTGCCAGCAGTCCCACAGGGGAAGGGGGCACTGAAGCTTTCTTT; size: NA; J: TRBJ1-1; D: TRBD1; V: TRBV6-5
CDR3: CASSLWAGGLSGEKLFF; DNA: TGTGCCAGCAGTCTATGGGCGGGGGGCCTTAGTGGTGAAAAACTGTTTTTT; size: NA; J: TRBJ1-4; D: NA; V: TRBV6-6
CDR3: CASRKASGTYNEQFF; DNA: TGTGCCAGCAGAAAGGCTAGCGGAACCTACAATGAGCAGTTCTTC; size: NA; J: TRBJ2-1; D: TRBD2; V: TRBV6-5
CDR3: CASSPPGLALNEQFF; DNA: TGTGCCAGCAGCCCCCCAGGACTAGCGTTGAATGAGCAGTTCTTC; size: NA; J: TRBJ2-1; D: TRBD2; V: TRBV9
CDR3: CASSFWGTGSNEKLFF; DNA: TGTGCCAGCAGCTTTTGGGGGACAGGGTCTAATGAAAAACTGTTTTTT; size: NA; J: TRBJ1-4; D: TRBD1; V: TRBV5-6
CDR3: CASSQEGGRGNQPQHF; DNA: TGTGCCAGCAGCCAAGAGGGAGGCCGGGGCAATCAGCCCCAGCATTTT; size: NA; J: TRBJ1-5; D: NA; V: TRBV4-2
CDR3: CASRQESPTDTQYF; DNA: TGCGCCAGCAGACAGGAATCCCCCACAGATACGCAGTATTTT; size: NA; J: TRBJ2-3; D: NA; V: TRBV5-1
CDR3: CATDLAGVNEQYF; DNA: TGTGCCACCGATTTAGCGGGGGTAAACGAGCAGTACTTC; size: few; J: TRBJ2-7; D: TRBD2; V: TRBV6-5
CDR3: CASTGDSYEQYF; DNA: TGTGCCAGCACCGGGGACTCCTACGAGCAGTACTTC; size: NA; J: TRBJ2-7; D: NA; V: TRBV2
CDR3: CASSAEAGYEQYF; DNA: TGTGCCAGCAGTGCGGAGGCAGGCTACGAGCAGTACTTC; size: NA; J: TRBJ2-7; D: NA; V: TRBV2
CDR3: CASSPSSYEQYF; DNA: TGTGCCAGCAGTCCCTCCTCCTACGAGCAGTACTTC; size: few; J: TRBJ2-7; D: NA; V: TRBV28
CDR3: CASSLSGGDNQPQHF; DNA: TGCGCCAGCAGCTTAAGCGGGGGTGATAATCAGCCCCAGCATTTT; size: once; J: TRBJ1-5; D: NA; V: TRBV5-1
CDR3: CASSPRVSSGNTIYF; DNA: TGTGCCAGCAGCCCGCGGGTTTCCTCTGGAAACACCATATATTTT; size: few; J: TRBJ1-3; D: NA; V: TRBV3-1/TRBV3-2
CDR3: CASSRSGAHENIQYF; DNA: TGTGCCAGCAGTCGGTCAGGGGCGCACGAAAACATTCAGTACTTC; size: NA; J: TRBJ2-4; D: NA; V: TRBV28
CDR3: CASSVGGGADTQYF; DNA: TGTGCCAGCAGCGTAGGAGGAGGGGCGGATACGCAGTATTTT; size: once; J: TRBJ2-3; D: NA; V: TRBV9
CDR3: CASSLEASGGSQFF; DNA: TGTGCCAGCAGCTTAGAGGCTAGCGGGGGCAGTCAGTTCTTC; size: NA; J: TRBJ2-1; D: TRBD2; V: TRBV7-9
CDR3: CASNNRGKEKLFF; DNA: TGTGCCAGTAATAACCGGGGGAAAGAAAAACTGTTTTTT; size: NA; J: TRBJ1-4; D: NA; V: TRBV19
CDR3: CASSLRGSSYNEQFF; DNA: TGTGCCAGCAGCTTGAGGGGGAGCTCCTACAATGAGCAGTTCTTC; size: NA; J: TRBJ2-1; D: NA; V: TRBV5-4
CDR3: CASSPAGRTTSNQPQHF; DNA: TGTGCCAGCAGCCCCGCGGGAAGGACAACTAGCAATCAGCCCCAGCATTTT; size: NA; J: TRBJ1-5; D: NA; V: TRBV7-9
CDR3: CSIGQDPRSGTGANVLTF; DNA: TGCAGCATCGGACAGGACCCCCGCTCTGGGACTGGGGCCAACGTCCTGACTTTC; size: NA; J: TRBJ2-6; D: TRBD1; V: TRBV29-1
CDR3: CASRLQGWRQETQYF; DNA: TGTGCCAGCAGATTGCAGGGGTGGAGGCAAGAGACCCAGTACTTC; size: NA; J: TRBJ2-5; D: NA; V: TRBV27
CDR3: CASSLESAGQTYYDTQYF; DNA: TGTGCCAGCAGCTTAGAGTCGGCGGGACAGACGTATTATGATACGCAGTATTTT; size: NA; J: TRBJ2-3; D: NA; V: TRBV7-2
CDR3: CASSAPPGTGVGKETQYF; DNA: TGTGCCAGCAGCGCCCCCCCCGGGACAGGGGTCGGAAAAGAGACCCAGTACTTC; size: NA; J: TRBJ2-5; D: TRBD1; V: TRBV14
CDR3: CASSLIGLTSGNTIYF; DNA: TGCGCCAGCAGCTTGATCGGACTGACCTCTGGAAACACCATATATTTT; size: NA; J: TRBJ1-3; D: NA; V: TRBV5-1
CDR3: CASRFAGADIRELFF; DNA: TGTGCCAGCAGATTTGCAGGGGCGGATATAAGGGAGCTGTTTTTT; size: NA; J: TRBJ2-2; D: NA; V: TRBV11-2
CDR3: CASSVAPWANTGELFF; DNA: TGTGCCAGCAGCGTAGCCCCCTGGGCCAACACCGGGGAGCTGTTTTTT; size: NA; J: TRBJ2-2; D: NA; V: TRBV9
CDR3: CASRDPGQGEKLFF; DNA: TGTGCCAGTAGGGACCCGGGACAGGGAGAAAAACTGTTTTTT; size: NA; J: TRBJ1-4; D: TRBD1; V: TRBV19
CDR3: CASSVDNMNTEAFF; DNA: TGCGCCAGCAGCGTTGACAACATGAACACTGAAGCTTTCTTT; size: NA; J: TRBJ1-1; D: NA; V: TRBV10-2
CDR3: CSGTDLSTDTQYF; DNA: TGCAGCGGGACAGACCTTAGCACAGATACGCAGTATTTT; size: NA; J: TRBJ2-3; D: NA; V: TRBV29-1
CDR3: CASSPDRVGETQYF; DNA: TGTGCCAGCTCACCAGACAGGGTCGGCGAGACCCAGTACTTC; size: NA; J: TRBJ2-5; D: TRBD1; V: TRBV18
CDR3: CASTDDGANTEAFF; DNA: TGTGCCAGCACCGACGACGGAGCGAACACTGAAGCTTTCTTT; size: NA; J: TRBJ1-1; D: NA; V: TRBV7-9
CDR3: CASSRNLGGNTIYF; DNA: TGCGCCAGCAGCAGAAATCTAGGAGGAAACACCATATATTTT; size: NA; J: TRBJ1-3; D: NA; V: TRBV4-1
CDR3: CASSPTTGGFYSPLHF; DNA: TGTGCCAGCAGTCCTACGACAGGGGGTTTTTACTCACCCCTCCACTTT; size: NA; J: TRBJ1-6; D: TRBD1; V: TRBV27
CDR3: CASSSISPLGQETQYF; DNA: TGTGCCAGTAGCAGCATTTCACCGTTGGGGCAGGAGACCCAGTACTTC; size: NA; J: TRBJ2-5; D: NA; V: TRBV19
CDR3: CASSNSGNTEAFF; DNA: TGTGCCAGTAGTAACTCGGGGAACACTGAAGCTTTCTTT; size: NA; J: TRBJ1-1; D: NA; V: TRBV19
CDR3: CASRVSLYNEQFF; DNA: TGTGCCAGCAGAGTAAGTCTATACAATGAGCAGTTCTTC; size: NA; J: TRBJ2-1; D: NA; V: TRBV6-5
CDR3: CAISGILGPQEEQFF; DNA: TGTGCCATCAGTGGAATATTGGGGCCCCAGGAGGAGCAGTTCTTC; size: few; J: TRBJ2-1; D: NA; V: TRBV10-3
CDR3: CASSESRTGGQPQHF; DNA: TGCGCCAGCAGCGAATCAAGGACAGGGGGCCAGCCCCAGCATTTT; size: NA; J: TRBJ1-5; D: TRBD1; V: TRBV4-1
CDR3: CASKRNSLVPDNSPLHF; DNA: TGCGCCAGCAAACGGAACAGCCTGGTCCCCGATAATTCACCCCTCCACTTT; size: NA; J: TRBJ1-6; D: NA; V: TRBV23-1
CDR3: CASTGRTNFMNTEAFF; DNA: TGTGCCAGCACTGGACGGACAAACTTCATGAACACTGAAGCTTTCTTT; size: NA; J: TRBJ1-1; D: NA; V: TRBV2
CDR3: CASSRSPQETQYF; DNA: TGTGCCAGCAGCCGTTCCCCCCAAGAGACCCAGTACTTC; size: NA; J: TRBJ2-5; D: NA; V: TRBV7-3